This TCR beta chain was found in a study of radiotherapy plus CTLA-4 blockade in lung cancer. At the level of the study: Objective responses were seen in roughly 20% of patients, disease control in approximately 29%. Study results and caveats: After treatment with radiotherapy plus ipilimumab, TCR clones that came from the tumor expanded in blood.

Note on this clone: The target antigen is unknown.

The table came from immunoSEQ multiplex PCR; TCRdb's copy has only in-frame clones and leaves some out. This repertoire shows some 80,000 clones, about four fifths found once; its top ten account for 0.79%. This TCR came from a human donor with non-small cell lung cancer who had stable disease on radiotherapy plus ipilimumab. The sample consisted of peripheral blood, taken from a patient treated with radiotherapy plus ipilimumab.

For the CDR3, the DNA is TGTGCCAGCAGTTCCTTGACAAACTTCTATGGCTACACCTTC. Amino acid sequence: CASSSLTNFYGYTF. The rearrangement links TRBV27 to TRBJ1-2; D ambiguous. The CDR3 consists of 14 residues. V was cut by 4 bases and J by 4 bases, with 13 bases left in between. Germline CDR1 reads MNHEY; CDR2 reads SMNVEV (reference sequence).